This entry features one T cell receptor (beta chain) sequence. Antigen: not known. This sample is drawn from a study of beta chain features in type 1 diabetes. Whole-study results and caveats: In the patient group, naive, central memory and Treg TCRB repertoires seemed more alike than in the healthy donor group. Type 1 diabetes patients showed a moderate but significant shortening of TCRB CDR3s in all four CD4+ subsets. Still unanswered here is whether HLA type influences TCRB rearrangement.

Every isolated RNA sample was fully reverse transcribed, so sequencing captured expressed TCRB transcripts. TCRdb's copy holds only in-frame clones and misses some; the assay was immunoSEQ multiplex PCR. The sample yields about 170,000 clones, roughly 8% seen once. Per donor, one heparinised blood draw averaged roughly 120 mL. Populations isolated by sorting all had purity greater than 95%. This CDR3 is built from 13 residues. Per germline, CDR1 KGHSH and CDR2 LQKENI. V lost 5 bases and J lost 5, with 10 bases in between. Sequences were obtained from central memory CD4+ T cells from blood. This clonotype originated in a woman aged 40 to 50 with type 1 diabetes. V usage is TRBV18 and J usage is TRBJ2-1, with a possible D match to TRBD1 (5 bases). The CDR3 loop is CASSSGPHNEQFF. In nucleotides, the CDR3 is TGTGCCAGCTCATCAGGGCCCCACAATGAGCAGTTCTTC. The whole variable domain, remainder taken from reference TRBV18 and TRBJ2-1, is NAGVMQNPRHLVRRRGQEARLRCSPMKGHSHVYWYRQLPEEGLKFMVYLQKENIIDESGMPKERFSAEFPKEGPSILRIQQVVRGDSAAYFCASSSGPHNEQFFGPGTRLTVL.